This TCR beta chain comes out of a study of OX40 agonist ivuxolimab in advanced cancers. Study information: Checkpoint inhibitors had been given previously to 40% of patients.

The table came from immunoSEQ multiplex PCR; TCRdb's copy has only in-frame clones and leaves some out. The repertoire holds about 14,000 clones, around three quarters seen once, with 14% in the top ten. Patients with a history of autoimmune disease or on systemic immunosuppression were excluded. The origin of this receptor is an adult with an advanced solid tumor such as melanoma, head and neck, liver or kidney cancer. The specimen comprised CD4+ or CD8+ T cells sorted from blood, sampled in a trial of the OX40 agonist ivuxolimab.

CDR3 DNA sequence: TGCGCCAGCAGCTTGGGACAGGGACCTTCCTACGAGCAGTACTTC. This gives the protein CASSLGQGPSYEQYF. The chain has TRBV5-1 and TRBJ2-7; 7 nucleotides match TRBD1. Trimming cost V 0 bases and J 1 base; bases outside gene matches: 4. Looked up from germline, CDR1 is SGHRS and CDR2 is YFSETQ. The CDR3 sequence is 15 residues long.